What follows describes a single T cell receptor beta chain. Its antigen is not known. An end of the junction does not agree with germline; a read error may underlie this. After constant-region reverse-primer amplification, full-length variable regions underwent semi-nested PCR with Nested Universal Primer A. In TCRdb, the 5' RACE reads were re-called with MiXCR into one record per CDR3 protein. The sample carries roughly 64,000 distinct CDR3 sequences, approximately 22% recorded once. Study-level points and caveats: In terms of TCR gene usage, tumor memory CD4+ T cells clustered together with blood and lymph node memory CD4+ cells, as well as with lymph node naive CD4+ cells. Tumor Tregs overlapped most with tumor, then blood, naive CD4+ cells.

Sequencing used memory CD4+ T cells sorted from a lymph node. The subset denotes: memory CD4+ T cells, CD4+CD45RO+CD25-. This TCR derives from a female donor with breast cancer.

As DNA, the CDR3 is TGTGCCATCAGCTCACGATTTTCGAACCTCGGAGCTTTCTTT. Residues: CAISSRFSNLGAFF. The gene calls are TRBV5-5 and TRBJ1-1; D remains unclear. The CDR3 is 14 residues long. Germline CDR1 and CDR2: SGHKS and YYEKEE (reference sequence).